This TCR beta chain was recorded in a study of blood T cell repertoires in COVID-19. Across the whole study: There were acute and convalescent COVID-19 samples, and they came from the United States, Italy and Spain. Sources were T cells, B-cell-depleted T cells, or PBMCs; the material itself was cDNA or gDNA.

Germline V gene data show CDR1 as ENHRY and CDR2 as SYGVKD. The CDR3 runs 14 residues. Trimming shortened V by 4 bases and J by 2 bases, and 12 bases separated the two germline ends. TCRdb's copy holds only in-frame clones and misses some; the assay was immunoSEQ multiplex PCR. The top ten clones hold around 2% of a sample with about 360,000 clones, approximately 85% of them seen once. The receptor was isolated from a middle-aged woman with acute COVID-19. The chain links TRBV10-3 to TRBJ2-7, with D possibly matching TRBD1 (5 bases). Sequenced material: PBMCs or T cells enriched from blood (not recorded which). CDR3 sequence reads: CAISAHDRPYEQYF. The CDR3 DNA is TGTGCCATCAGTGCCCACGACAGACCCTACGAGCAGTACTTC.